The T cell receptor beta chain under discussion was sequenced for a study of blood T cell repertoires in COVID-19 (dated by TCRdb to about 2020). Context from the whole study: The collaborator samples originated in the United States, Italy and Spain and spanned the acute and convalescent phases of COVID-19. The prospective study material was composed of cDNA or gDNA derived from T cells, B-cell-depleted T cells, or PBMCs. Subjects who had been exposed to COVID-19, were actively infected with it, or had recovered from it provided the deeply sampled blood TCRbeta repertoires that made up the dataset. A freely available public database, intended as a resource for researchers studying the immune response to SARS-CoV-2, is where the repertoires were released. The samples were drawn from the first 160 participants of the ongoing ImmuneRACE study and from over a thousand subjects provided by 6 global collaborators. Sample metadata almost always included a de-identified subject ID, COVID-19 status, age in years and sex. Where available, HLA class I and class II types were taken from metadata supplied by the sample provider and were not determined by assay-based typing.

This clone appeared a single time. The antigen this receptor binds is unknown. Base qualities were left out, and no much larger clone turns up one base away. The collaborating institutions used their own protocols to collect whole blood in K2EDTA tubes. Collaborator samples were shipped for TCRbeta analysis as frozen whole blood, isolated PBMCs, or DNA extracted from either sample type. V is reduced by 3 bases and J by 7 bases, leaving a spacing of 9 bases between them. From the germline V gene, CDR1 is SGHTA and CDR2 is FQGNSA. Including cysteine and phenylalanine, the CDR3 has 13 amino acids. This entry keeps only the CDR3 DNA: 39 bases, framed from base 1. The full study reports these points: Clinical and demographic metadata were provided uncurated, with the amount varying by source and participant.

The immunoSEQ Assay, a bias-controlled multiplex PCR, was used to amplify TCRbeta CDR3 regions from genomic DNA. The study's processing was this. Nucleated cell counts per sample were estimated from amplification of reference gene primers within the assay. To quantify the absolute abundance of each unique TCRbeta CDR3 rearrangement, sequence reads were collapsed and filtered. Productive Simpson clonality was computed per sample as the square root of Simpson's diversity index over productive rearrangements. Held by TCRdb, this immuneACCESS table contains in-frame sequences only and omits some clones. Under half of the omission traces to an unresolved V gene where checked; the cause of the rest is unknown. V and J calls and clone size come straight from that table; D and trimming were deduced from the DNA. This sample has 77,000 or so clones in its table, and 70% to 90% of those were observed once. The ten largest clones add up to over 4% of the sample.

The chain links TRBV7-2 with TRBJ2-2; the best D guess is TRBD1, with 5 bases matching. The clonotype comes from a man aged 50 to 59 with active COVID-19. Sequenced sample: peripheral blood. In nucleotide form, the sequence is TGTGCCAGCAGCTTTCAGGGTGGCGGGGAGCTGTTTTTT. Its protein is CASSFQGGGELFF.